Reported below is one T cell receptor beta chain. Its antigen is unidentified. These data are taken from a study of T-cell memory formation after mild COVID-19. One entry per CDR3 protein results from TCRdb running MiXCR on the 5' RACE reads. The table shows almost 350,000 distinct CDR3 sequences, with approximately 22% occurring only once. With V trimmed by 3 bases and J by 3 bases, 5 bases remained unmatched. The CDR3 sequence is 15 residues long. Germline CDR1 reads SGHTA; CDR2 reads FQGNSA. Study findings and constraints: The pre-infection memory compartment contained some responding clones, suggesting cross-reactive memory joined.

The clonotype originates from a man aged 18-30 years who had mild COVID-19 (a few samples of this study predate the infection). Cell type and time point are not known. The specimen sequenced was PBMCs or a T cell subset sorted from them (not recorded which). The chain recombines TRBV7-2 with TRBJ2-1; the match to TRBD2 covers 7 bases. CDR3 region: CASSFWAGVYNEQFF. In DNA form, the CDR3 reads TGTGCCAGCAGCTTCTGGGCGGGGGTCTACAATGAGCAGTTCTTC.